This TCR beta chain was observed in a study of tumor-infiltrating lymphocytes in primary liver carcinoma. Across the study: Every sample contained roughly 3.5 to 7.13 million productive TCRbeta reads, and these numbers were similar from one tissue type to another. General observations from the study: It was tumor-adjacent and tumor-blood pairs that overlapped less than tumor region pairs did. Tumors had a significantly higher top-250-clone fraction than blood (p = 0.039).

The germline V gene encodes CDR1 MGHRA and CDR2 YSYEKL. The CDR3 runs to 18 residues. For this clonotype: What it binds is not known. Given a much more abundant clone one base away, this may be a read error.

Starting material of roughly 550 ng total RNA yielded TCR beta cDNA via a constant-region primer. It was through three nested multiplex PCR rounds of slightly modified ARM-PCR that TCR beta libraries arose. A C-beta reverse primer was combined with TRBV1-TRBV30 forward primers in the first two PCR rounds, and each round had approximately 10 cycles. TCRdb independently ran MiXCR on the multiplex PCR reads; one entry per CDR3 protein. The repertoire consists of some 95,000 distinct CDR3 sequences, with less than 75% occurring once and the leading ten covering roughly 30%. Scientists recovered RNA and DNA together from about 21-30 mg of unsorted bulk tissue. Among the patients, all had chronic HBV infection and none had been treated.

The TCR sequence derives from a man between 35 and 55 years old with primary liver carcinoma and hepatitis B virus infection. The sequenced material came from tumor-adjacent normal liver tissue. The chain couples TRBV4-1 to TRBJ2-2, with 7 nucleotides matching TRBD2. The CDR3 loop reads CASSQGGLAGVGTGELSF. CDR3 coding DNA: TGCGCCAGCAGCCAAGGGGGACTTGCGGGAGTCGGGACCGGGGAGCTGTCTTTT.